The T cell receptor beta chain described here comes from a study of blood T cell repertoires in COVID-19 (dated by TCRdb to 2020 to 2021). For context, the study as a whole: The collaborator samples originated in the United States, Italy and Spain and spanned the acute and convalescent phases of COVID-19. Where HLA class I and class II types were available, the types were taken from metadata supplied by the sample provider, not from assay-based typing. The repertoires were made available in a free public database intended to serve as a resource for research on the immune response to SARS-CoV-2. Sample metadata almost always included a de-identified subject ID, COVID-19 status, age in years and sex. The samples were drawn from two sources: the first 160 participants of the ongoing ImmuneRACE study, and 1,254 subjects contributed by 6 global collaborators. Deeply sampled blood TCRbeta repertoires from subjects exposed to, actively infected with, or recovered from COVID-19 were included in the dataset. The prospective study material was composed of cDNA or gDNA derived from T cells, B-cell-depleted T cells, or PBMCs. What the authors observed across the whole study: The amount of clinical and demographic metadata varied by source and participant and was provided uncurated.

According to the germline V gene, CDR1 reads MNHEY and CDR2 reads SVGEGT. V drops 5 bases and J drops 10 bases, leaving 21 bases in between. Reading from cysteine to phenylalanine, the CDR3 counts 16 amino acids. Here the CDR3 DNA is all that survives: 48 bases in frame from base 1. The immunoSEQ Assay, a bias-controlled multiplex PCR, was used to amplify TCRbeta CDR3 regions from genomic DNA. Concerning the study's data processing: Nucleated cell counts per sample were estimated from amplification of reference gene primers within the assay. Sequence reads were collapsed and filtered to measure the absolute abundance of every unique TCRbeta CDR3 rearrangement. For each sample, productive Simpson clonality was calculated as the square root of Simpson's diversity index across productive rearrangements. The table comes from immuneACCESS by way of TCRdb, which keeps in-frame sequences with V and J called. Part of the clones is missing from these tables; in studies checked, under half for an unresolved V gene and the rest for unknown reasons. Clone size and the V and J calls come from that table; the DNA yielded D and trimming. The sample yields roughly 200,000 clones; approximately 81% were counted once. The ten largest account for roughly 8% of the sample.

Regarding this clone: The clone's antigen remains unknown. No base quality values were provided; no much bigger clone lies one nucleotide off.

Whole blood was collected in K2EDTA tubes by collaborating institutions according to the institutions' own protocols. For TCRbeta analysis, collaborators shipped samples as frozen whole blood, isolated PBMCs, or DNA extracted from either of those sample types. Recombination connected TRBV6-2 or TRBV6-3 to TRBJ1-6; D gene: possibly TRBD1, on 6 matching bases. The sequencing sample was made of peripheral blood. The TCR comes from a woman over 75 with acute or convalescent COVID-19. The CDR3 in this case is CASSDPTGFVDSPLHF. The nucleotide sequence is TGTGCCAGCAGTGACCCAACAGGGTTTGTAGACTCACCCCTCCACTTT.